The subject of this entry is one TCR beta chain. Its antigen has not been determined. No per-base quality is available; no much larger clone lies one base away. Libraries came from the immunoSEQ multiplex PCR assay. As stored in TCRdb, this immuneACCESS dataset retains in-frame rearrangements with V and J assigned. A fraction of the clones does not appear; measured against another copy, unresolved V genes explain less than half of the discrepancy, and the remainder lacks a known reason. The sample has 46,000 or so clones on record, around nine tenths of them singletons. The ten largest clones represent roughly 0.8% of the sample. The data originate from a study of control samples from healthy donors and cancer patients (dated by TCRdb to 2018 to 2021). Spanning cysteine to phenylalanine, the CDR3 consists of 14 amino acids. The retained sequence is limited to the CDR3, 42 bases, with the frame set at the first base. CDR1 and CDR2 (SGHTA, FQGNSA) derive from the germline V gene. V was cut back by 1 base and J by 6 bases, leaving a gap of 12 bases between them.

Input material: PBMCs. The receptor chain draws on TRBV7-2 and TRBJ1-2; TRBD1 is perhaps the D gene, given 5 matching bases. This TCR came from a young man with colorectal cancer. The sequence in DNA is TGTGCCAGCAGCTTAGGGCAGGGAGGGGATGGCTACACCTTC. It encodes CASSLGQGGDGYTF.